This T cell receptor beta chain came from a study of blood T cell repertoires in COVID-19. On the study more broadly: PBMCs, B-cell-depleted T cells, or T cells provided the cDNA or gDNA that made up the material.

This clone was observed a handful of times. This same CDR3 is encoded by further DNA sequences in the sample. CDR1 SGHRS and CDR2 YFSETQ come from the germline V gene. CDR3 length: 12 amino acids. J was trimmed by 4 bases and V by 2 bases; bases with no gene match: 0. Profiled with immunoSEQ multiplex PCR; TCRdb holds only in-frame clones, not every one. The top ten clones hold roughly 4.5% of a sample with roughly 280,000 clones, over 65% of them seen once. This sequence was found in a man aged 60-69 years who had recovered from COVID-19. The sample comprised peripheral blood. J is TRBJ2-7 and V is TRBV5-1; 7 positions agree with TRBD2. The CDR3 nucleotides read TGCGCCAGCAGCTTCGGGGGGTACGAGCAGTACTTC. This gives the protein CASSFGGYEQYF.